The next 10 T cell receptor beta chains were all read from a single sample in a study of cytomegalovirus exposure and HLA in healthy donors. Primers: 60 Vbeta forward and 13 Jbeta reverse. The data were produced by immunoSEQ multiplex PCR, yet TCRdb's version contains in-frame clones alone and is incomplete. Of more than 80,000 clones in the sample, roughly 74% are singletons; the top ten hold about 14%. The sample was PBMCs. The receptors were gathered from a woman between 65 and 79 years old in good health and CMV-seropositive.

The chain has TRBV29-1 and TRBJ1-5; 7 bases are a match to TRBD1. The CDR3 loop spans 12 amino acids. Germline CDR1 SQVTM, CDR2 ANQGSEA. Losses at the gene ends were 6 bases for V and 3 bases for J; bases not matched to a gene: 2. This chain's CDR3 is CSVGTANQPQHF. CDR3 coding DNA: TGCAGCGTCGGGACAGCCAATCAGCCCCAGCATTTT.

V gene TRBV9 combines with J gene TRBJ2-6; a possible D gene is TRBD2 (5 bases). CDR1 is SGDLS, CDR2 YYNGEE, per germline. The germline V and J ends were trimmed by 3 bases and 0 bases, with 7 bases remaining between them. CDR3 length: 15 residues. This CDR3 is CASSGADSGANVLTF. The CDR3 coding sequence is TGTGCCAGCAGCGGAGCGGACTCTGGGGCCAACGTCCTGACTTTC.

The CDR3 is CASSFQVRWDRGASTDTQYF. Written as DNA, the CDR3 is TGTGCCAGCAGTTTTCAAGTTAGGTGGGACAGGGGCGCTAGCACAGATACGCAGTATTTT. The rearrangement links TRBV28 to TRBJ2-3; 10 nucleotides align to TRBD1. There are 20 residues in the CDR3. The J segment lost 0 bases and the V segment lost 3 bases, leaving 15 bases of the junction unmatched. Germline V gene sequence: CDR1 MDHEN, CDR2 SYDVKM.

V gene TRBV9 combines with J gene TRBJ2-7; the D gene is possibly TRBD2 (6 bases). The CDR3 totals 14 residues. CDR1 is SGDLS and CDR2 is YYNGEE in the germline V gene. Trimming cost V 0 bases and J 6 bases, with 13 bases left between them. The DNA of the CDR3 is TGTGCCAGCAGCGTAGGGGGGGAGTCTTCCGAGCAGTACTTC. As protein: CASSVGGESSEQYF.

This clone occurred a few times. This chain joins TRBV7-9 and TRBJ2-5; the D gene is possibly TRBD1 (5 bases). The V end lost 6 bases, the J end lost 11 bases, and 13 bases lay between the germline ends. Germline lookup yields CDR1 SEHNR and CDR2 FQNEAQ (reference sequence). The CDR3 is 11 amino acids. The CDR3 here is CASSFDREQYF. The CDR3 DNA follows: TGTGCCAGCAGTTTCGACAGAGAGCAGTACTTC.

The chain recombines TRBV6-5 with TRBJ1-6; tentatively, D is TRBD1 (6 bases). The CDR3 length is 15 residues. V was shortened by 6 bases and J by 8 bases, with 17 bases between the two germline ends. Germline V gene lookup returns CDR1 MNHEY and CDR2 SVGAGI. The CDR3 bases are TGTGCCAGCAGCAAACGACAGGCAGTGGATTCACCCCTCCACTTT. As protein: CASSKRQAVDSPLHF.

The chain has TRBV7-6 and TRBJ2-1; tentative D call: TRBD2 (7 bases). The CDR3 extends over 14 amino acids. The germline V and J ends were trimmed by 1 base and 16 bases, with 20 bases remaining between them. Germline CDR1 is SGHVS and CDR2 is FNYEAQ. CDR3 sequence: CASSLGGGGPVGFF. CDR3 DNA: TGTGCCAGCAGCTTAGGGGGCGGGGGCCCGGTGGGATTCTTC.

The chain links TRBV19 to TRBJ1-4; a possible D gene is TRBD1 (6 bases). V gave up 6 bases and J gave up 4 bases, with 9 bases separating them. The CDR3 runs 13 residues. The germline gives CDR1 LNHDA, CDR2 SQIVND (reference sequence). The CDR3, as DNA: TGTGCCAGTAGCGGACAGTTTAATGAAAAACTGTTTTTT. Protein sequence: CASSGQFNEKLFF.

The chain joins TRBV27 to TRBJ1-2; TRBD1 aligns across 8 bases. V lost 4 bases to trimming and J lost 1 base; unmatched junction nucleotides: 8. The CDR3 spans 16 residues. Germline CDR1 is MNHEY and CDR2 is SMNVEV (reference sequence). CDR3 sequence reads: CASSSGQGVVNYGYTF. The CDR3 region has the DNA TGTGCCAGCAGTTCCGGACAGGGCGTCGTTAACTATGGCTACACCTTC.

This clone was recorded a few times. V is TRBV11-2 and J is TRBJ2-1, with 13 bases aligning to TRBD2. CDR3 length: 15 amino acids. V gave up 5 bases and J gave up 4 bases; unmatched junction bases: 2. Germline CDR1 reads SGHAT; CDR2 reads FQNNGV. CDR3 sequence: CASSGLAGEYNEQFF. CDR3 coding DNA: TGTGCCAGCAGCGGACTAGCGGGAGAGTACAATGAGCAGTTCTTC.